This T cell receptor beta chain derives from a study of blood T cells in healthy people across ages. The CDR3 is 15 amino acids. J gave up 2 bases and V 4 bases, and 4 bases lay outside the gene matches. Germline CDR1 is SEHNR and CDR2 is FQNEAQ (reference sequence). For the second PCR, which ran for about 6 to 11 cycles, a sample-barcoded 5' primer and a J-beta primer mix were used. Unique molecular identifiers of 12 random nucleotides labeled each cDNA. TCRdb independently ran MiXCR on the 5' RACE reads; one entry per CDR3 protein. The data contain fewer than 2 million distinct CDR3 sequences, around 42% of them singletons. Each sample provided at least 5.5 micrograms of extracted total RNA.

The rearrangement uses TRBV7-9 and TRBJ2-7, with 11 bases fitting TRBD2. The material sequenced was blood. The source of this sequence is a human donor in good health. The CDR3 reads CASSSTSGKAYEQYF. In DNA, the CDR3 is TGTGCCAGCAGCTCGACTAGCGGGAAAGCCTACGAGCAGTACTTC.